Listed below are T cell receptor beta chains from one sample, sequenced in a study of T-cell memory formation after mild COVID-19. MiXCR, applied by TCRdb to the 5' RACE reads, yields one record per CDR3 protein. The table records hundreds of thousands of distinct CDR3 sequences, 16% of them present only once. Sequenced sample: PBMCs or a T cell subset sorted from them (not recorded which). These TCRs come from a man in his late teens or twenties who had mild COVID-19 (a few samples of this study predate the infection). Cell type and time point are not known. The CDR3 runs from the conserved cysteine through the conserved F or W. D genes are given only for firm matches. Some rows mark clone size as missing; the rest say once, few, many or name a class of expanded clone.

J,V,D,size,DNA,CDR3
TRBJ2-4,TRBV7-9,NA,few,TGTGCCAGCAGCTTATTCAATACTCGGGGAAACATTCAGTACTTC,CASSLFNTRGNIQYF
TRBJ1-5,TRBV12-3/TRBV12-4,NA,NA,TGTGCCAGCAGCCCGGTGGGGGGACCCCAGCCCCAGCATTTT,CASSPVGGPQPQHF
TRBJ2-7,TRBV4-1,TRBD2,NA,TGCGCCAGCACAGGACTAGCGGGCGAGCAGTACTTC,CASTGLAGEQYF
TRBJ1-2,TRBV6-2/TRBV6-3,NA,NA,TGTGCCAGCAGTTACTCGCTGGACACGGCCAATGGCTACACCTTC,CASSYSLDTANGYTF
TRBJ1-2,TRBV6-5,NA,few,TGTGCCAGCAGTTACTCCTCATGGGGGGGGAGTGGCTACACCTTC,CASSYSSWGGSGYTF
TRBJ2-1,TRBV7-9,TRBD2,few,TGTGCCAGCAGCAACGGGGGGGCCGAGTCCTACAATGAGCAGTTCTTC,CASSNGGAESYNEQFF
TRBJ2-2,TRBV12-3/TRBV12-4,NA,few,TGTGCCAGCAGGGTCATGACCGGGGAGCTGTTTTTT,CASRVMTGELFF
TRBJ2-3,TRBV20-1,NA,NA,TGCAGTGCTAGATTGGGGGTCAGGGATACGCAGTATTTT,CSARLGVRDTQYF
TRBJ2-5,TRBV11-1,NA,NA,TGTGCCAGCAGCTTAGAAGCCGGCTGGGAGACCCAGTACTTC,CASSLEAGWETQYF
TRBJ2-5,TRBV7-9,NA,few,TGTGCCAGCAGCTCCTTCGAGGAGGGAGAGACCCAGTACTTC,CASSSFEEGETQYF
TRBJ2-3,TRBV29-1,TRBD2,NA,TGCAGCACCGGGGGGGCAGTCACAGATACGCAGTATTTT,CSTGGAVTDTQYF
TRBJ2-7,TRBV29-1,NA,many,TGCAGCGTTGAAGATGGAGGGGAAAGCTCCTACGAGCAGTACTTC,CSVEDGGESSYEQYF
TRBJ2-5,TRBV12-3/TRBV12-4,TRBD2,NA,TGTGCCAGCAGTAGAGCCCCGACTAGCGGGGAAGAGACCCAGTACTTC,CASSRAPTSGEETQYF
TRBJ2-1,TRBV2,NA,NA,TGTGCCAGCAGCCCATGGGGAAGGCACAATGAGCAGTTCTTC,CASSPWGRHNEQFF
TRBJ2-2,TRBV7-2,NA,NA,TGTGCCAGCAGCTTACGACAGAGACCCGGGGAGCTGTTTTTT,CASSLRQRPGELFF
TRBJ1-5,TRBV6-6,NA,few,TGTGCCAGCGGAGGAGGAAATCAGCCCCAGCATTTT,CASGGGNQPQHF
TRBJ1-2,TRBV7-4,NA,many,TGTGCCAGCATCTTAGGCGGCTACTCCCCCGACTACACCTTC,CASILGGYSPDYTF
TRBJ1-1,TRBV7-9,TRBD1,few,TGTGCCAGCAGCCGTTGGAGGGGGCGGCGAACTGAAGCTTTCTTT,CASSRWRGRRTEAFF
TRBJ2-2,TRBV5-1,NA,once,TGCGCCAGCAGCCTTTACGGCGAAGCAAGCGTAGCCGGGGAGCTGTTTTTT,CASSLYGEASVAGELFF
TRBJ2-3,TRBV20-1,NA,many,TGCAGTGCCCCCCCGGCGGGGCGCACAGATACGCAGTATTTT,CSAPPAGRTDTQYF
TRBJ1-5,TRBV9,TRBD1,NA,TGTGCCAGCAGCCGCCGGGACAGAAGGGATCAGCCCCAGCATTTT,CASSRRDRRDQPQHF
TRBJ2-1,TRBV29-1,TRBD1,few,TGCAGCGTGGGACAGGGGGACTACAATGAGCAGTTCTTC,CSVGQGDYNEQFF
TRBJ2-3,TRBV10-3,NA,many,TGTGCCATCAGTGAACAGGGAAGGACAGATACGCAGTATTTT,CAISEQGRTDTQYF
TRBJ2-1,TRBV29-1,NA,NA,TGCAGCGCGACAGTTGTTCCCTACAATGAGCAGTTCTTC,CSATVVPYNEQFF
TRBJ1-3,TRBV2,NA,many,TGTGCCAGCAGTGAAGGCTCTGGAAACACCATATATTTT,CASSEGSGNTIYF
TRBJ2-4,TRBV18,NA,few,TGTGCCAGCTCACCCCCGAGTGGATCGGCCGAGGGCATTCAGTACTTC,CASSPPSGSAEGIQYF
TRBJ2-3,TRBV29-1,TRBD2,few,TGCAGCGTTGAAGATGGGTGGACTAGCGGGGCAGATACGCAGTATTTT,CSVEDGWTSGADTQYF
TRBJ2-1,TRBV7-9,NA,NA,TGTGCCAGCAGCGGGCAAAGCTCCTACAATGAGCAGTTCTTC,CASSGQSSYNEQFF
TRBJ2-2,TRBV4-2,NA,many,TGTGCCAGCAGCCAAGTGGAGGGGAACACCGGGGAGCTGTTTTTT,CASSQVEGNTGELFF
TRBJ2-6,TRBV5-1,NA,NA,TGCGCCAGCAGCTTGGTAGCCTCTGGGGCCAACGTCCTGACTTTC,CASSLVASGANVLTF
TRBJ2-6,TRBV27,NA,few,TGTGCCAGCAGTTTGCGGGGGCTCGGGGCCAACGTCCTGACTTTC,CASSLRGLGANVLTF
TRBJ2-1,TRBV9,NA,NA,TGTGCCAGCAGCGTAGCTGGTGGCAATGAGCAGTTCTTC,CASSVAGGNEQFF
TRBJ2-7,TRBV6-2/TRBV6-3,NA,NA,TGTGCCAGCGAGGGGGGGTACGAGCAGTACTTC,CASEGGYEQYF
TRBJ1-1,TRBV29-1,NA,many,TGCAGCGTGACGAACACTGAAGCTTTCTTT,CSVTNTEAFF
TRBJ2-1,TRBV5-1,NA,few,TGCGCCAGCAGCTTGGTTGACGGGACCTACAATGAGCAGTTCTTC,CASSLVDGTYNEQFF
TRBJ2-5,TRBV7-9,NA,NA,TGTGCCAGCAGCTCCACCCCGAGGACTATAGAGACCCAGTACTTC,CASSSTPRTIETQYF
TRBJ2-2,TRBV6-5,NA,few,TGTGCCAGCAGTTACTCAGGACTATACCACACCGGGGAGCTGTTTTTT,CASSYSGLYHTGELFF
TRBJ2-7,TRBV12-3/TRBV12-4,NA,NA,TGTGCCAGCAGTTTGTTGGTTGAGGGAACTGACTACGAGCAGTACTTC,CASSLLVEGTDYEQYF
TRBJ2-2,TRBV9,NA,few,TGTGCCAGCAGCCCTAAGACCTCCACCGGGGAGCTGTTTTTT,CASSPKTSTGELFF
TRBJ1-2,TRBV13,NA,few,TGTGCCAGCAGCTCAATGACAGGCTATGGCTACACCTTC,CASSSMTGYGYTF